This is a list of T cell receptor beta chains from one sample in a study of T-cell memory formation after mild COVID-19. TCRdb reprocessed the 5' RACE reads with MiXCR, giving one entry per CDR3 protein. Among about 350,000 distinct CDR3 sequences listed, roughly 13% were seen once. The material sequenced was PBMCs or a T cell subset sorted from them (not recorded which). All receptors derive from a man aged 18 to 30 who had mild COVID-19 (a few samples of this study predate the infection). Cell type and time point are not known. Each CDR3 is given with its conserved first and last residue. Each record gives: CDR3 DNA, CDR3 protein, clone size, V gene, J gene, D gene. The D gene is left open where the match is weak. Only some rows state a clone size, as once, few, many or a class for expanded clones.

cdr3_nt: TGTGCCATCAGCCACCGTGCAGATACGCAGTATTTT
cdr3_aa: CAISHRADTQYF
clone_size: few
v_call: TRBV10-3
j_call: TRBJ2-3
d_call: .

cdr3_nt: TGCGCCAGCAGCTCCAGAGGACAGTACAATGAGCAGTTCTTC
cdr3_aa: CASSSRGQYNEQFF
clone_size: few
v_call: TRBV5-1
j_call: TRBJ2-1
d_call: .

cdr3_nt: TGCGCCAGCAGCCAAGAACTAGCGCTGGCTCAGTACTTC
cdr3_aa: CASSQELALAQYF
clone_size: few
v_call: TRBV4-3
j_call: TRBJ2-5
d_call: TRBD2

cdr3_nt: TGCAGTGCTAGAGGAGCCCGGACCTACGAGCAGTACTTC
cdr3_aa: CSARGARTYEQYF
clone_size: few
v_call: TRBV20-1
j_call: TRBJ2-7
d_call: .

cdr3_nt: TGTGCCAGCAGCCAGCAACTAGCGGGGGCTTACAATGAGCAGTTCTTC
cdr3_aa: CASSQQLAGAYNEQFF
clone_size: few
v_call: TRBV7-2
j_call: TRBJ2-1
d_call: TRBD2

cdr3_nt: TGTGCCAGCAGTTTCACGGGGGGGCCAGATACGCAGTATTTT
cdr3_aa: CASSFTGGPDTQYF
clone_size: few
v_call: TRBV12-3/TRBV12-4
j_call: TRBJ2-3
d_call: TRBD2

cdr3_nt: TGTGCCAGCAGCTTAGCCGGGCATTATAGCAATCAGCCCCAGCATTTT
cdr3_aa: CASSLAGHYSNQPQHF
clone_size: few
v_call: TRBV7-9
j_call: TRBJ1-5
d_call: .

cdr3_nt: TGTGCCAGCAGTCTCCCCTCGGGACAGGGGACGATCGAGCAGTACTTC
cdr3_aa: CASSLPSGQGTIEQYF
clone_size: .
v_call: TRBV6-5
j_call: TRBJ2-7
d_call: TRBD1

cdr3_nt: TGTGCCAGCAGTTCGGGTAGCGGGGGGTCCGAATACTTC
cdr3_aa: CASSSGSGGSEYF
clone_size: few
v_call: TRBV12-3/TRBV12-4
j_call: TRBJ2-5
d_call: TRBD2

cdr3_nt: TGTGCCAGCTCACCACCGGGACAGGGTCCTAATGAGCAGTTCTTC
cdr3_aa: CASSPPGQGPNEQFF
clone_size: .
v_call: TRBV18
j_call: TRBJ2-1
d_call: TRBD1

cdr3_nt: TGCAGCGCAGCTACCGGGACAGGGATTTACAATGAGCAGTTCTTC
cdr3_aa: CSAATGTGIYNEQFF
clone_size: .
v_call: TRBV29-1
j_call: TRBJ2-1
d_call: TRBD1

cdr3_nt: TGCAGTGCTGGAAGACAGGGAGATAACTATGGCTACACCTTC
cdr3_aa: CSAGRQGDNYGYTF
clone_size: few
v_call: TRBV20-1
j_call: TRBJ1-2
d_call: TRBD1

cdr3_nt: TGTGCCAGCAGCGTAGCACCTTCTGCTAGCGGGGGGAACAATGAGCAGTTCTTC
cdr3_aa: CASSVAPSASGGNNEQFF
clone_size: few
v_call: TRBV9
j_call: TRBJ2-1
d_call: TRBD2

cdr3_nt: TGTGCCAGCAGTAAGGGACCTAAAGAGACCCAGTACTTC
cdr3_aa: CASSKGPKETQYF
clone_size: few
v_call: TRBV12-3/TRBV12-4
j_call: TRBJ2-5
d_call: .

cdr3_nt: TGTGCCAGCAGCTTAGAGAAAACGCGCGCCCTCTCCTACAATGAGCAGTTCTTC
cdr3_aa: CASSLEKTRALSYNEQFF
clone_size: .
v_call: TRBV7-2
j_call: TRBJ2-1
d_call: .

cdr3_nt: TGTGCCAGCAGCTTCACCTACGCAGATACGCAGTATTTT
cdr3_aa: CASSFTYADTQYF
clone_size: few
v_call: TRBV7-9
j_call: TRBJ2-3
d_call: .

cdr3_nt: TGTGCCAGCAGTTACTTCGCCGGGACAGGGATACAGGTAGCCTATGGCTACACCTTC
cdr3_aa: CASSYFAGTGIQVAYGYTF
clone_size: few
v_call: TRBV6-5
j_call: TRBJ1-2
d_call: TRBD1

cdr3_nt: TGCAGTGCTAGATCCTACTTCGGACTAGCGGGCGACGGAGGGACGCAGTATTTT
cdr3_aa: CSARSYFGLAGDGGTQYF
clone_size: .
v_call: TRBV20-1
j_call: TRBJ2-3
d_call: TRBD2

cdr3_nt: TGCGCCAGCCGAGTCCTCTCCGGGGAAGAGACCCAGTACTTC
cdr3_aa: CASRVLSGEETQYF
clone_size: .
v_call: TRBV5-1
j_call: TRBJ2-5
d_call: .

cdr3_nt: TGTGCCAGCAGCTTATCGGGGGGACCGAACACTGAAGCTTTCTTT
cdr3_aa: CASSLSGGPNTEAFF
clone_size: few
v_call: TRBV7-9
j_call: TRBJ1-1
d_call: .

cdr3_nt: TGTGCCAGCAGCCGAGACATTACTAGCACAGATACGCAGTATTTT
cdr3_aa: CASSRDITSTDTQYF
clone_size: .
v_call: TRBV7-9
j_call: TRBJ2-3
d_call: .

cdr3_nt: TGCAGTGCTCCCCGGGACTATGGCTACACCTTC
cdr3_aa: CSAPRDYGYTF
clone_size: many
v_call: TRBV20-1
j_call: TRBJ1-2
d_call: .

cdr3_nt: TGTGCCAGCAGCGTTACAGGGACGACCGGGGAGCTGTTTTTT
cdr3_aa: CASSVTGTTGELFF
clone_size: .
v_call: TRBV7-2
j_call: TRBJ2-2
d_call: .

cdr3_nt: TGTGCCAGCAGCTCGATGGACAGGAACACTGAAGCTTTCTTT
cdr3_aa: CASSSMDRNTEAFF
clone_size: .
v_call: TRBV5-4
j_call: TRBJ1-1
d_call: .